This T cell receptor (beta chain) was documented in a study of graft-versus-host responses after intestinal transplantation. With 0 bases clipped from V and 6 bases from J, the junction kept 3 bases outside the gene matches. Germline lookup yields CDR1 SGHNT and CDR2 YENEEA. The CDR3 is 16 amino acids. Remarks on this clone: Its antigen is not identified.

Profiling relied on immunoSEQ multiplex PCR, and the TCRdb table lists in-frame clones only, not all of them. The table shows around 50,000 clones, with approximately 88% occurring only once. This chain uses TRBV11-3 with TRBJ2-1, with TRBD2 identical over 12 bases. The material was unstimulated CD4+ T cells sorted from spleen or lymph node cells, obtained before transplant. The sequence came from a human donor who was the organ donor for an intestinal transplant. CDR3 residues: CASSLESSGRGNEQFF. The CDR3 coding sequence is TGTGCCAGCAGCTTAGAGTCTAGCGGGAGGGGCAATGAGCAGTTCTTC.